The 13 T cell receptor beta chains below all came from one sample that was sequenced in a study of molecular identifiers for immune sequencing clone quantification. TCRdb re-called the PCR reads through MiXCR, storing one row per CDR3 protein. The sample carries around 480,000 distinct CDR3 sequences, under 30% recorded once. Material for sequencing was naive CD8+ T cells from blood, with Jurkat cell RNA spiked in. This sample's subset: FACS-sorted CD8+CD4-CCR7+CD45RA+ naive T cells. The origin of the receptors is a human donor in good health. Some libraries in this study had Jurkat cell RNA spiked in.

On this clonotype: A junction end diverges from the germline sequence, so it may reflect a read error. The chain recombines TRBV20-1 with TRBJ2-1, with 14 bases aligning to TRBD2. Germline V gene sequence: CDR1 DFQATT, CDR2 SNEGSKA (reference sequence). This CDR3 has 14 amino acids. The CDR3 DNA sequence: TGCGGTGCTACGGGACTAGCGGGGGCCAATGAGCAGTTCTTC. Translated: CGATGLAGANEQFF.

At least ten counts were recorded for this clonotype. This chain uses TRBV5-1 with TRBJ2-3; D is undetermined. V lost 0 bases and J lost 2, with 4 bases in between. The length of the CDR3 is 13 residues. Germline CDR1 and CDR2: SGHRS and YFSETQ. CDR3 bases: TGCGCCAGCAGCTTGGTAGTCACAGATACGCAGTATTTT. Protein sequence: CASSLVVTDTQYF.

In its sample, this clonotype was seen a few times. The chain recombines TRBV4-1 with TRBJ2-3, with 9 bases fitting TRBD2. V shed 1 base and J 5 bases; nucleotides not matched to a gene: 7. The CDR3 is 16 residues long. Germline CDR1 MGHRA, CDR2 YSYEKL. The CDR3, as DNA: TGCGCCAGCAGCCAAGCTCAAAGCGGGGGGAGAGATACGCAGTATTTT. It specifies CASSQAQSGGRDTQYF.

With respect to this clonotype: One junction end disagrees with the germline gene, perhaps due to a read error. V and J are TRBV6-1 and TRBJ2-2, with D tentatively TRBD1 or TRBD2 (5 bases each). The CDR3 runs 15 residues. Germline V lookup: CDR1 MNHNS, CDR2 SASEGT. Written as DNA, the CDR3 is TGTGCCAGCAGTGAAGACAGGACGAACACCGGGGAGCGGTTTTTT. Protein: CASSEDRTNTGERFF.

As regards this clonotype: This may stem from a read error, because a much larger clone lies one nucleotide away. The genes are TRBV7-9 and TRBJ2-7; TRBD1 aligns across 9 bases. CDR3 length: 13 residues. With 5 bases clipped from V and 4 bases from J, the junction kept 3 bases outside the gene matches. In germline, CDR1 is SEHNR, CDR2 FQNEAQ (reference sequence). The CDR3 loop reads CASSDRGAYEQYF. Written as DNA, the CDR3 is TGTGCCAGCAGCGACAGGGGGGCATACGAGCAGTACTTC.

In its sample, this clonotype was seen a few times. This chain joins TRBV12-3 or TRBV12-4 and TRBJ2-7; TRBD1 aligns across 11 bases. The CDR3 totals 12 residues. After removal of 8 bases from V and 6 bases from J, the junction contained 3 bases not matched to a gene. The CDR3 region is CASGQGAFEQYF. The CDR3 DNA reads TGTGCCAGCGGACAGGGGGCGTTCGAGCAGTACTTC.

The chain uses TRBV20-1 and TRBJ1-2, with D unclear. V was shortened by 3 bases and J by 5 bases, with 7 bases between the two germline ends. The germline gives CDR1 DFQATT, CDR2 SNEGSKA (reference sequence). The CDR3 contains 11 residues. CDR3 DNA: TGCAGTGCTAGGTTCCTTTATGGCTACACCTTC. Translated: CSARFLYGYTF.

In this sample, this clonotype turned up many times. The chain recombines TRBV14 with TRBJ1-2, with D unclear. V was pared by 3 bases and J by 4 bases, with 12 bases between. The length of the CDR3 is 14 residues. Germline-derived CDR1 and CDR2 are SGHDN and FVKESK. CDR3 amino acids: CASSHSSDIYGYTF. The CDR3 DNA sequence: TGTGCCAGCAGCCATTCTTCAGACATCTATGGCTACACCTTC.

This clonotype appeared a few times. A read error may produce the germline difference seen at one junction end. The chain joins TRBV5-3 to TRBJ2-7; TRBD2 matches at 13 bases. TRBV5-3 is reported as an ORF; its role is uncertain. The CDR3 is made up of 15 amino acids. The CDR3 here is CASSWGTSGNYEQYF. The DNA for the CDR3 is TGTGCCAGCAGCTGGGGGACTAGCGGGAACTACGAGCAGTACTTC.

This clonotype was seen many times. This rearrangement joins TRBV7-2 to TRBJ1-3; the D is unclear. This CDR3 is built from 15 residues. Trimming cost V 5 bases and J 4 bases, with 15 bases left between them. CDR1 and CDR2 from the germline V gene are SGHTA and FQGNSA. The CDR3 bases are TGTGCCAGCAGCCAGGTCACGGGTGAGGGAAACACCATATATTTT. It translates to CASSQVTGEGNTIYF.

The rearrangement links TRBV12-3 or TRBV12-4 to TRBJ2-5; 7 bases are a match to TRBD1. V shed 6 bases, J shed 0 bases, and the junction held 4 bases outside the gene matches. The CDR3 has 14 amino acids. CDR3 in DNA: TGTGCCAGCAGATCGGGACAGCACCAAGAGACCCAGTACTTC. This gives the protein CASRSGQHQETQYF.

The gene calls are TRBV29-1 and TRBJ2-1, with D unresolved. The V gene lost 6 bases and the J gene lost 7 bases, with 13 bases spanning the gap. Looked up from germline, CDR1 is SQVTM and CDR2 is ANQGSEA. CDR3 length: 12 amino acids. For the CDR3, the DNA is TGCAGCGTCGTCGTGGACGGGAATGAGCAGTTCTTC. As protein: CSVVVDGNEQFF.

There are a few counts of this clonotype. The J gene is TRBJ2-5, the V gene TRBV7-7, with a weak D call TRBD1 (5 bases). The CDR3 is made up of 15 amino acids. Per germline, CDR1 SSHAT and CDR2 FNYEAQ (reference sequence). V lost 5 bases to trimming and J lost 4 bases, with 17 bases between them. In DNA, the CDR3 is TGTGCCAGCAGCCGATTGAGGACAACACGAGAGACCCAGTACTTC. Protein: CASSRLRTTRETQYF.